These 7 T cell receptor beta chains came from one sample sequenced in a study of T cells in Graves' hyperthyroidism and ophthalmopathy. Amplified regions were TCR beta CDR3 sequences from RNA transcripts. During a first-round RT-PCR of the TCR CDR3, the HTBI primer set was used. TCRdb fed the multiplex PCR reads into MiXCR, producing one record per CDR3 protein. The profile shows fewer than 250,000 distinct CDR3 sequences, about 24% of them singletons. The sequenced material came from blood. These receptor sequences come from a woman in her 40s with Graves' ophthalmopathy.

This rearrangement joins TRBV6-1 to TRBJ1-5; TRBD1 aligns across 10 bases. Germline V CDR1 and CDR2: MNHNS, SASEGT. The V gene end was trimmed by 8 bases and the J gene end by 5 bases; junction bases not matched to a gene: 9. CDR3 length equals 15 residues. This chain's CDR3 is CASSSGTGEYQPQHF. CDR3 in DNA: TGTGCCAGCTCATCCGGGACAGGGGAGTATCAGCCCCAGCATTTT.

This clonotype was detected ten times or more. V usage is TRBV6-1 and J usage is TRBJ2-2; 7 nucleotides agree with TRBD2. The CDR3 is 15 residues long. Germline values: CDR1 MNHNS, CDR2 SASEGT. V lost 7 bases, J lost 5 bases, and 10 bases stayed unmatched. CDR3 DNA: TGTGCCAGCACGGGCGGGGGTGAGAAAACCGGGGAGCTGTTTTTT. Amino acid sequence: CASTGGGEKTGELFF.

On this clonotype: This sequence may be a read error, since a much larger clone differs from it by one base. J is TRBJ2-7 and V is TRBV18; the match to TRBD2 covers 9 bases. Germline V gives CDR1 KGHSH, CDR2 LQKENI. The junction had 17 bases not matched to a gene; V was cut back by 7 bases and J by 4 bases. This CDR3 is built from 17 residues. In nucleotides, the CDR3 is TGTGCCAGCTTACCCGGGCTAGCGGGAAGGTCGGAGTACGAGCAGTACTTC. This gives the protein CASLPGLAGRSEYEQYF.

Ten or more counts support this clonotype. This sequence joins TRBV7-9 and TRBJ1-4, with D perhaps matching TRBD1 (6 bases). Trimming left V 5 bases short and J 5 bases short, with 9 bases between. CDR1 SEHNR and CDR2 FQNEAQ come from the germline V gene (reference sequence). The CDR3 runs 13 residues. DNA of the CDR3: TGTGCCAGCAGCCGTGGACAGAATGAAAAACTGTTTTTT. It encodes CASSRGQNEKLFF.

In this sample, this clonotype turned up many times. The genes are TRBV12-3 or TRBV12-4 and TRBJ1-5, with 10 bases aligning to TRBD1. The CDR3 runs 18 residues. After removal of 5 bases from V and 4 bases from J, the junction contained 14 bases not matched to a gene. This chain's CDR3 is CASSREVTGGAGNQPQHF. The CDR3 coding sequence is TGTGCCAGCAGTCGCGAGGTGACAGGGGGCGCTGGGAATCAGCCCCAGCATTTT.

At least ten counts were recorded for this clonotype. The V call is TRBV7-9, the J call TRBJ2-7, with 9 bases aligning to TRBD1. The CDR3 has 15 amino acids. The V segment lost 4 bases and the J segment 5 bases; nucleotides outside the gene matches: 9. Germline CDR1 and CDR2: SEHNR and FQNEAQ (reference sequence). In nucleotides, the CDR3 is TGTGCCAGCAGCTCCGGACAGGGGAGGGACAACGAGCAGTACTTC. Residues: CASSSGQGRDNEQYF.

This chain connects TRBV12-3 or TRBV12-4 to TRBJ1-2, with D possibly being TRBD1 (6 bases). There are 14 residues in the CDR3. Trimming shortened V by 0 bases and J by 6 bases, and 11 bases separated the two germline ends. CDR3 protein: CASSLALRTDGYTF. The CDR3 nucleotides are TGTGCCAGCAGTTTAGCGTTAAGGACAGATGGCTACACCTTC.